This T cell receptor (beta chain) appears in the sequencing data of a study of T cell responses to AZD1222 COVID-19 vaccine. Points from the study as a whole: Spike-specific TCR breadth and depth went up after people got two AZD1222 doses. Researchers report vaccine-associated CD4 TCRs spanning spike, with dominance at 160-218 and 743-854. Most donors were white British and more were female, and clonal diversity was possibly underestimated.

This clone was counted a single time. Its antigen is undetermined. The repertoire was sequenced with immunoSEQ multiplex PCR; TCRdb's copy has only in-frame clones and lacks some. The data show 170,000 or so clones, about nine tenths seen once. Germline CDR1 is KGHSH and CDR2 is LQKENI. V dropped 4 bases and J dropped 1 base, with 7 bases sitting between them. The length of the CDR3 is 13 residues. This TCR came from an adult in good health. This specimen consisted of peripheral blood, obtained on day 0 of AZD1222 vaccination. The chain couples TRBV18 to TRBJ1-1; D gene unclear. Here the CDR3 reads CASSLGRNTEAFF. DNA of the CDR3: TGTGCCAGCTCACTGGGAAGGAACACTGAAGCTTTCTTT.